The 5 T cell receptor beta chains below were found in one sample sequenced in a study of shared clonotypes between healthy human individuals. Profiling relied on immunoSEQ multiplex PCR, and the TCRdb table lists in-frame clones only, not all of them. The table records about 2 million clones, about 95% of them present only once. CD45RO-negative CD8 cells positively selected for CCR7 made up the naive population, which excluded terminally differentiated effector memory CD45RA+ cells. Sequenced sample: naive CD8+ T cells sorted from blood. These receptor sequences come from a man between 18 and 35 years old in good health.

The V and J genes are TRBV7-9 and TRBJ2-1, with 9 bases matching TRBD2. Unmatched junction bases numbered 5, after V lost 4 bases and J lost 10 bases. Per germline, CDR1 SEHNR and CDR2 FQNEAQ (reference sequence). The CDR3 is made up of 13 amino acids. The CDR3, as DNA: TGTGCCAGCAGCTCCGTTACTAGCGGGGAGCAGTTCTTC. This translates into CASSSVTSGEQFF.

The count of this clone is one. This chain connects TRBV5-6 to TRBJ2-7, with 11 nucleotides matching TRBD1. This CDR3 is 14 amino acids long. Trimming took 3 bases from V and 5 from J; bases not matched to a gene: 4. Germline lookup yields CDR1 SGHDT and CDR2 YYEEEE. In DNA form, the CDR3 reads TGTGCCAGCAGCTACGGACAGGGGGCACACGAGCAGTACTTC. Its protein product is CASSYGQGAHEQYF.

V is TRBV15 and J is TRBJ1-5; D remains ambiguous. V gave up 4 bases and J gave up 4 bases, with 5 bases separating them. The CDR3 has 12 amino acids. Germline CDR1 reads LNHNV; CDR2 reads YYDKDF (reference sequence). DNA of the CDR3: TGTGCCACCAGCATCGTAAATCAGCCCCAGCATTTT. Translated: CATSIVNQPQHF.

This chain connects TRBV11-1 to TRBJ2-7; D not certain. The CDR3 covers 13 residues. Trimming took 1 base from V and 2 from J, leaving 6 bases between them. Germline loops: CDR1 SGHAT, CDR2 FQDESV (reference sequence). CDR3 sequence reads: CASSLGSTYEQYF. The CDR3 nucleotides read TGTGCCAGCAGCTTAGGCAGCACCTACGAGCAGTACTTC.

On this clone itself: The sample carries other DNA sequences with the same CDR3. The chain carries TRBV5-4 and TRBJ1-1; D ambiguous. The germline gives CDR1 SGHNT, CDR2 YYREEE (reference sequence). The V end lost 2 bases, the J end lost 0 bases, and 5 bases lay between the germline ends. The CDR3 is 13 amino acids. CDR3 residues: CASSFGLNTEAFF. In DNA, the CDR3 is TGTGCCAGCAGCTTCGGGTTGAACACTGAAGCTTTCTTT.